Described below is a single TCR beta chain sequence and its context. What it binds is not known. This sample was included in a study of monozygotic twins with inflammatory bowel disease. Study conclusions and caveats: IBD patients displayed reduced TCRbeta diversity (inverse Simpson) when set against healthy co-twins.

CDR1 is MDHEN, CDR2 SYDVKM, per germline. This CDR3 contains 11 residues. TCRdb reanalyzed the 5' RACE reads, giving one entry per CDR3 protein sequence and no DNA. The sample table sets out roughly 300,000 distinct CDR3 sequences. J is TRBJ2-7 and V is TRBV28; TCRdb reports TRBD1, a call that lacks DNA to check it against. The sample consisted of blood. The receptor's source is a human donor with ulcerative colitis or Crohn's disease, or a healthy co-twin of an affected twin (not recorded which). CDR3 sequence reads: CASSFRGEQYF.